The present TCR beta chain was sequenced within a study of blood T cell repertoires in COVID-19. Study overall: The United States, Italy and Spain supplied acute and convalescent COVID-19 samples. From T cells, B-cell-depleted T cells, or PBMCs came the material, which was cDNA or gDNA.

Assignments of participants to cohorts depended upon their own reported clinical history. Recovered Cohort 3 donors showed two negative PCRs, clearance, or symptom resolution. This clone was seen once. Produced via immunoSEQ multiplex PCR; TCRdb's table is partial and in-frame only. The profile covers 250,000 to 350,000 clones, with approximately 90% appearing a single time and about 3% taken by the ten largest. The CDR3 contains 13 residues. Trimming stripped 2 bases from V and 4 bases from J, with 9 bases between. Germline V CDR1 and CDR2: MNHNS, SASEGT. The chain joins TRBV6-1 to TRBJ2-7; the D is unclear. This TCR was recovered from a woman aged 45-65 years who had recovered from COVID-19. The sequencing input was PBMCs or T cells enriched from blood (not recorded which). DNA for the CDR3: TGTGCCAGCAGTGAACCCTCCGTATACGAGCAGTACTTC. Its translation: CASSEPSVYEQYF.